This T cell receptor beta chain was sequenced for a study of shared clonotypes between healthy human individuals. This clone was picked up a small number of times. Assay execution took place at the deep level. Libraries were prepared by immunoSEQ multiplex PCR; TCRdb keeps only in-frame clonotypes and omits some of them. The table records fewer than 3 million clones, roughly 90% of them present only once. The germline gives CDR1 MDHEN, CDR2 SYDVKM. V shed 5 bases and J shed 9 bases, with 13 bases lying between them. The CDR3 extends over 12 amino acids. The sequence was collected from a man younger than 35 in good health. Some clones in this sample may be carry-over from other donors' samples. The sequencing input was naive CD4+ T cells from PBMCs. Described subset: CD45RA+ positively selected. The chain employs TRBV28 and TRBJ1-1, with D unresolved. CDR3 DNA: TGTGCCAGCAGTCCCAACGGGAGACAAGCTTTCTTT. Its translation is CASSPNGRQAFF.